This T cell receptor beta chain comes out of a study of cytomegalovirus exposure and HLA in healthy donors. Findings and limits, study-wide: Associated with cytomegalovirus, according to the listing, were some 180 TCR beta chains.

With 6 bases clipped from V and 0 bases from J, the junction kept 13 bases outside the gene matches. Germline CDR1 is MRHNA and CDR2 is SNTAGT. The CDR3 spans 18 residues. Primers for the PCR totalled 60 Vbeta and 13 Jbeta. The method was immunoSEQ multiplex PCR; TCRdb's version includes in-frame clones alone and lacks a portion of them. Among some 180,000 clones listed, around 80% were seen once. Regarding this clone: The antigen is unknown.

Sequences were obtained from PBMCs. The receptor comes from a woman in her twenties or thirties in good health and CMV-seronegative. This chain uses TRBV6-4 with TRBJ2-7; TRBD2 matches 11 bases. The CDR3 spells CASRSLTSGGLSSYEQYF. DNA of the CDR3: TGTGCCAGCAGGAGCCTTACTAGCGGGGGCCTTAGCTCCTACGAGCAGTACTTC.